One sample yielded the 30 T cell receptor beta chains listed below, sequenced in a study of T-cell reconstitution after alpha-beta-depleted transplantation in children. Unique molecular identifiers tagged the TCRbeta library. TCRdb recomputed calls from the PCR reads with MiXCR, one row per CDR3 protein. The sample shows around 480,000 distinct CDR3 sequences, about 31% of them seen only once. This specimen consisted of PBMCs from the stem cell graft donor, obtained from the stem cell graft. Receptors originate from a human donor who donated a stem cell graft to a child with aplastic anemia.

This clonotype showed up just a few times. The chain carries TRBV6-1 and TRBJ1-5, with D unclear. The germline V and J ends were trimmed by 7 bases and 2 bases, with 12 bases remaining between them. Germline CDR1 reads MNHNS; CDR2 reads SASEGT. The CDR3 runs 14 residues. The CDR3 loop is CASTSRDGNQPQHF. CDR3 nucleotide sequence: TGTGCCAGCACCTCCCGGGATGGCAATCAGCCCCAGCATTTT.

The gene calls are TRBV7-2 and TRBJ1-2, with 7 positions matching TRBD1. The V segment lost 1 base and the J segment 1 base; nucleotides outside the gene matches: 9. Germline V lookup: CDR1 SGHTA, CDR2 FQGNSA. The length of the CDR3 is 17 residues. The DNA of the CDR3 is TGTGCCAGCAGCTTAGGCTGGGGACAGACAAATAACTATGGCTACACCTTC. It translates to CASSLGWGQTNNYGYTF.

The rearrangement joins TRBV5-5 to TRBJ2-2; 8 positions agree with TRBD2. The junction had 3 bases not matched to a gene; V was cut back by 2 bases and J by 0 bases. Germline assignment: CDR1 SGHKS and CDR2 YYEKEE (reference sequence). This CDR3 is 16 amino acids long. The CDR3 reads CASSFEAGANTGELFF. CDR3 DNA: TGTGCCAGCAGCTTCGAAGCGGGAGCGAACACCGGGGAGCTGTTTTTT.

The chain couples TRBV7-2 to TRBJ2-3; D gene unclear. The V gene's germline CDR1 is SGHTA and CDR2 FQGNSA. With 0 bases removed from V and 6 bases from J, the gap between germline ends came to 16 bases. The length of the CDR3 is 16 residues. Written as DNA, the CDR3 is TGTGCCAGCAGCTTAGCGCCTTTGGACGGGCTGGATACGCAGTATTTT. Amino acids: CASSLAPLDGLDTQYF.

This clonotype was observed a handful of times. The chain is built from TRBV5-1 and TRBJ2-1; TRBD2 aligns across 8 bases. CDR3 length: 14 residues. CDR1 is SGHRS, CDR2 YFSETQ, per germline. Trimming cost V 3 bases and J 9 bases; bases outside gene matches: 8. The CDR3 protein is CASSSVALAGEQFF. For the CDR3, the DNA is TGCGCCAGCAGCTCGGTGGCCCTAGCGGGTGAGCAGTTCTTC.

The CDR3 nucleotides are TGTGCCAGCAGCCCTTCGGGAGGGGGAGCCTACGAGCAGTACTTC. Residues: CASSPSGGGAYEQYF. The chain joins TRBV7-9 to TRBJ2-7; 8 positions agree with TRBD2. V was clipped by 5 bases and J by 2 bases; unmatched bases: 8. CDR1 and CDR2 from the germline V gene are SEHNR and FQNEAQ (reference sequence). The CDR3 totals 15 residues.

V gene TRBV7-9 combines with J gene TRBJ2-7, with a weak D call TRBD1 (6 bases). V lost 5 bases to trimming and J lost 2 bases, with 13 bases between them. The CDR3 has 14 residues. Germline V gives CDR1 SEHNR, CDR2 FQNEAQ (reference sequence). The CDR3 DNA follows: TGTGCCAGCAGCCAAGGACAGAAAACCTACGAGCAGTACTTC. Its translation is CASSQGQKTYEQYF. The variable domain in full, with the rest retrieved from reference TRBV7-9 and TRBJ2-7, is DTGVSQNPRHKITKRGQNVTFRCDPISEHNRLYWYRQTLGQGPEFLTYFQNEAQLEKSRLLSDRFSAERPKGSFSTLEIQRTEQGDSAMYLCASSQGQKTYEQYFGPGTRLTVT.

The sample holds a few counts of this clonotype. This chain joins TRBV7-2 and TRBJ1-5; D gene unclear. In germline, CDR1 is SGHTA, CDR2 FQGNSA. The V gene lost 1 base and the J gene lost 0 bases, with 7 bases spanning the gap. This CDR3 is built from 15 residues. CDR3 coding DNA: TGTGCCAGCAGCTTAGACCCTTATAGCAATCAGCCCCAGCATTTT. This sequence encodes CASSLDPYSNQPQHF.

This clonotype turned up a few times. The rearrangement joins TRBV28 to TRBJ2-2; D is perhaps TRBD2 (6 bases). Trimming shortened V by 10 bases and J by 6 bases, and 12 bases separated the two germline ends. The germline CDR1 and CDR2 sequences are MDHEN and SYDVKM. CDR3 length equals 12 residues. The CDR3 bases are TGTGCCATCAAGCCGGGGGCCGGGGAGCTGTTTTTT. Translated, it gives CAIKPGAGELFF.

This sequence joins TRBV6-5 and TRBJ2-3, with D uncertain. Trimming removed 2 bases from V and 2 bases from J, with 5 bases in between. CDR1 is MNHEY, CDR2 SVGAGI, per germline. CDR3 size: 13 residues. The CDR3 bases are TGTGCCAGCAGTTACGACTTCACAGATACGCAGTATTTT. It is translated as CASSYDFTDTQYF.

The chain uses TRBV20-1 and TRBJ2-7; D remains ambiguous. V was trimmed by 5 bases and J by 0 bases, leaving 14 bases between them. The length of the CDR3 is 14 residues. Germline CDR1 is DFQATT and CDR2 is SNEGSKA (reference sequence). CDR3 DNA: TGCAGTGCTCCCGCACTGACTCGCTCCTACGAGCAGTACTTC. It is translated as CSAPALTRSYEQYF.

This clonotype was seen more than once but under ten times. The chain carries TRBV6-2 or TRBV6-3 and TRBJ2-7; the D call may be TRBD1 or TRBD2 (5 bases each). The CDR3 has 16 amino acids. Trimming stripped 7 bases from V and 0 bases from J, with 19 bases between. Per the germline V gene, CDR1 is MNHEY and CDR2 is SVGEGT. The CDR3 coding sequence is TGTGCCAGCAACCGGGACGGTTACTATAGCTCCTACGAGCAGTACTTC. The encoded protein is CASNRDGYYSSYEQYF.

J is TRBJ1-5 and V is TRBV19; D perhaps matches TRBD1 (6 bases). Germline CDR1 is LNHDA and CDR2 is SQIVND (reference sequence). Trimming stripped 5 bases from V and 0 bases from J, with 11 bases between. This CDR3 contains 15 residues. CDR3 sequence (DNA): TGTGCCAGTAGTTGGGGGGGGCTTAGCAATCAGCCCCAGCATTTT. This sequence encodes CASSWGGLSNQPQHF.

There are a few counts of this clonotype. The V and J genes are TRBV21-1 and TRBJ2-1; no check of the table's D call, TRBD1, against the DNA was made. TRBV21-1 is listed as a pseudogene. This CDR3 region has 14 residues. DNA for the CDR3: TGTGCCAGCAACAGGGGCCAACAAGACAATGAGCAGTTCTTC. Amino acids: CASNRGQQDNEQFF.

The chain links TRBV5-1 to TRBJ2-7; perhaps TRBD2 as D (5 bases). The germline V and J ends were trimmed by 0 bases and 2 bases, with 15 bases remaining between them. CDR3 length equals 16 residues. Germline-derived CDR1 and CDR2 are SGHRS and YFSETQ. This CDR3 reads CASSLATIGDTYEQYF. The CDR3 DNA is TGCGCCAGCAGCTTGGCTACAATCGGGGATACCTACGAGCAGTACTTC.

This rearrangement joins TRBV10-3 to TRBJ2-3, with 10 bases identical to TRBD2. Germline trimming cut 2 bases from V and 6 bases from J; bases unmatched to any gene: 5. CDR3 length: 15 residues. Germline CDR1 ENHRY, CDR2 SYGVKD. The CDR3 reads CAISETSGMMDTQYF. In DNA, the CDR3 is TGTGCCATCAGTGAGACTAGCGGGATGATGGATACGCAGTATTTT.

The J gene is TRBJ2-1, the V gene TRBV7-6; D possibly corresponds to TRBD2 (6 bases). The CDR3 totals 16 residues. Germline loops: CDR1 SGHVS, CDR2 FNYEAQ. The V end lost 4 bases, the J end lost 5 bases, and 18 bases lay between the germline ends. CDR3 amino acids: CASSWLVGASDNEQFF. CDR3 sequence (DNA): TGTGCCAGCAGCTGGTTGGTAGGGGCTAGCGACAATGAGCAGTTCTTC.

This clonotype was recorded a few times. The chain employs TRBV7-2 and TRBJ1-2; D uncertain. CDR1 SGHTA and CDR2 FQGNSA come from the germline V gene. The CDR3 sequence is 15 residues long. The V end lost 5 bases, the J end lost 8 bases, and 21 bases lay between the germline ends. CDR3 nucleotide sequence: TGTGCCAGCAGCCTCACGAGCTCCCCACTAAGCGGCTACACCTTC. This sequence encodes CASSLTSSPLSGYTF.

This chain links TRBV28 with TRBJ2-1, with 8 bases matching TRBD2. The CDR3 extends over 14 amino acids. V shed 8 bases, J shed 0 bases, and the junction held 3 bases outside the gene matches. Per germline, CDR1 MDHEN and CDR2 SYDVKM. The chain's CDR3 is CASGSGSSYNEQFF. The CDR3 DNA reads as TGTGCCAGCGGCAGCGGGAGCTCCTACAATGAGCAGTTCTTC.

This clonotype was picked up a small number of times. This chain connects TRBV28 to TRBJ2-3, with 9 bases aligning to TRBD2. Germline trimming cut 5 bases from V and 5 bases from J; bases unmatched to any gene: 5. The germline V gene has CDR1 MDHEN and CDR2 SYDVKM. This CDR3 spans 14 amino acids. The CDR3 region is CASSTRTSVDTQYF. CDR3 in DNA: TGTGCCAGCAGTACCCGGACTAGCGTAGATACGCAGTATTTT.

The chain uses TRBV11-2 and TRBJ2-5, with D maybe TRBD1 (6 bases). CDR3 length equals 15 residues. Trimming took 3 bases from V and 4 from J, leaving 15 bases between them. The germline gives CDR1 SGHAT, CDR2 FQNNGV. The CDR3 DNA reads TGTGCCAGCAGCTTCGGGAACAGGGTCGGAGAGACCCAGTACTTC. Its protein product is CASSFGNRVGETQYF.

The chain carries TRBV7-2 and TRBJ1-2, with D unresolved. V shed 0 bases and J shed 4 bases, with 15 bases lying between them. The germline V gene encodes CDR1 SGHTA and CDR2 FQGNSA. The CDR3 spans 16 residues. The CDR3 DNA follows: TGTGCCAGCAGCTTAGCGCGTGGTGGATTTTCCTATGGCTACACCTTC. As protein: CASSLARGGFSYGYTF.

This chain links TRBV6-2 or TRBV6-3 with TRBJ2-6; D gene ambiguous. Germline lookup yields CDR1 MNHEY and CDR2 SVGEGT. Trimming removed 3 bases at V and 0 bases at J, with 3 bases between. This CDR3 has 14 residues. In nucleotides, the CDR3 is TGTGCCAGCAGTTATGACTCTGGGGCCAACGTCCTGACTTTC. Its translation: CASSYDSGANVLTF.

The J gene is TRBJ1-2, the V gene TRBV28; D remains unclear. Germline V gene lookup returns CDR1 MDHEN and CDR2 SYDVKM. The CDR3 extends over 12 amino acids. V gave up 7 bases and J gave up 5 bases, with 11 bases separating them. CDR3 sequence: CASTSGSYGYTF. In DNA form, the CDR3 reads TGTGCCAGCACCTCGGGGAGTTATGGCTACACCTTC.

V usage is TRBV27 and J usage is TRBJ1-1; D is perhaps TRBD1 (6 bases). The germline V gene encodes CDR1 MNHEY and CDR2 SMNVEV (reference sequence). CDR3 size: 14 residues. The ends were cut back, 7 bases at V and 8 bases at J, with 20 bases in the middle. CDR3 sequence reads: CASIGGGTPREAFF. For the CDR3, the DNA is TGTGCCAGCATAGGGGGTGGGACACCTAGAGAAGCTTTCTTT.

This clonotype was observed a handful of times. The V and J genes are TRBV5-4 and TRBJ2-2; tentatively, D is TRBD1 (5 bases). The germline CDR1 and CDR2 sequences are SGHNT and YYREEE (reference sequence). The CDR3 has 15 amino acids. Trimming left V 5 bases short and J 0 bases short, with 11 bases between. The CDR3 DNA follows: TGTGCCAGCAGGACAGAGTTCGCGAACACCGGGGAGCTGTTTTTT. Translated: CASRTEFANTGELFF.

The genes are TRBV5-1 and TRBJ2-1, with 11 positions matching TRBD2. V trimming: 4 bases; J trimming: 2 bases; junction bases outside the gene matches: 8. This CDR3 spans 17 amino acids. Germline lookup yields CDR1 SGHRS and CDR2 YFSETQ. The CDR3 here is CASSASLAGVTYNEQFF. The CDR3 nucleotides read TGCGCCAGCAGCGCCTCACTAGCGGGAGTAACCTACAATGAGCAGTTCTTC.

This clonotype was seen a few times. This rearrangement joins TRBV20-1 to TRBJ2-7; perhaps TRBD2 as D (6 bases). Germline CDR1 reads DFQATT; CDR2 reads SNEGSKA (reference sequence). Trimming cost V 5 bases and J 2 bases, with 13 bases left between them. CDR3 size: 13 residues. The DNA of the CDR3 is TGCAGTGCTGAAGCGGGTTCCGCCTACGAGCAGTACTTC. Protein product: CSAEAGSAYEQYF.

This chain connects TRBV5-8 to TRBJ2-1; no definite D call. Germline V gives CDR1 SGHTS, CDR2 YDEGEE. The CDR3 covers 16 residues. V gave up 2 bases and J gave up 0 bases, with 12 bases separating them. The CDR3 DNA is TGTGCCAGCAGCTTTATCACGGAACCCTCCTACAATGAGCAGTTCTTC. Translating gives CASSFITEPSYNEQFF.

In its sample, this clonotype was seen a few times. The chain employs TRBV24-1 and TRBJ1-5; 8 bases fit TRBD1. The CDR3 sequence is 13 residues long. In germline, CDR1 is KGHDR, CDR2 SFDVKD. Unmatched junction bases numbered 1, after V lost 6 bases and J lost 4 bases. CDR3 in DNA: TGTGCCACCAGTTGGACAGGGAATCAGCCCCAGCATTTT. Its translation: CATSWTGNQPQHF.